The entry that follows covers one TCR beta chain sequence. The antigen is not known. This entry is derived from a study of shared clonotypes between healthy human individuals. In germline, CDR1 is MDHEN, CDR2 SYDVKM. This CDR3 comprises 15 residues. The ends were cut back, 2 bases at V and 2 bases at J, with 12 bases in the middle. The team ran DNA from unsorted PBMCs on ten immunoSEQ deep assay plates for sequencing. Original methodology: From ImmunoSEQ came sequences covering only the junction and carrying no quality scores, so filtering differed. Measured with immunoSEQ multiplex PCR; TCRdb has only the in-frame clones, and not every one. V, J and clone size were drawn from that table, and D and trimming were deduced from the DNA. The top ten clones hold around 12% of a sample with hundreds of thousands of clones, approximately 71% of them seen once. Study findings and constraints: Investigators expected sequencing depth to affect clonotype sharing among donors.

Donors included only healthy HIV-negative adults lacking recent acute infections or vaccinations. Sequenced input: PBMCs. The chain recombines TRBV28 with TRBJ1-2; a possible D gene is TRBD1 (6 bases). This clonotype was sampled from a woman in her forties in good health. Some clones in this sample may be carry-over from other donors' samples. The CDR3 protein is CASSLGGRKNYGYTF. CDR3 bases: TGTGCCAGCAGTTTAGGGGGGCGGAAGAACTATGGCTACACCTTC.